The entry below gives a single T cell receptor beta chain sequence along with its context. The antigen it binds to is not known. Nothing much larger sits one base from this clone, and base qualities are not available. Participants in the prospective study were aged roughly 18 to 100 years, lived in under 30 United States geographic areas, and enrolled through a virtual design. In the prospective study, participants were assigned to cohorts based on the clinical history participants reported in a screening survey and a study questionnaire. In the prospective study, whole blood, serum and a nasopharyngeal or oropharyngeal swab were collected from each participant by mobile phlebotomists. Additional blood draws and questionnaires over a roughly two-month period could optionally be provided by prospective study participants. Blood samples from the prospective study were shipped frozen or at room temperature prior to DNA extraction.

TCRbeta CDR3 regions were amplified from genomic DNA using the immunoSEQ Assay, a bias-controlled multiplex PCR. The authors processed their data as follows. Nucleated cell counts per sample were estimated from amplification of reference gene primers within the assay. To quantify the absolute abundance of each unique TCRbeta CDR3 rearrangement, sequence reads were collapsed and filtered. For each sample, productive Simpson clonality was calculated as the square root of Simpson's diversity index across productive rearrangements. The clones in this table, taken by TCRdb from immuneACCESS, are in-frame only. Not every clone is retained; where verified, under half of the shortfall comes from an unresolved V gene, and the cause of the rest is unknown. The V and J calls and clone size come from that table; D and trimming were worked out from the DNA. The sample has roughly 220,000 clones on record, about nine tenths of them singletons. The leading ten clones occupy over 3% of the sample.

This record comes from a study of blood T cell repertoires in COVID-19 (dated by TCRdb to 2018 to 2020). Regarding the study in general: The collaborator samples originated in the United States, Italy and Spain and spanned the acute and convalescent phases of COVID-19. The material from the prospective study consisted of cDNA or gDNA derived from T cells, B-cell-depleted T cells, or PBMCs. The dataset comprised deeply sampled blood TCRbeta repertoires from subjects exposed to, actively infected with, or recovered from COVID-19. The repertoires were made available in a free public database intended to serve as a resource for research on the immune response to SARS-CoV-2. Samples were obtained from the ongoing ImmuneRACE study (first 160 participants) and from 1,200 or so subjects provided by 6 global collaborators. Sample metadata almost always included a de-identified subject ID, COVID-19 status, age in years and sex. Where available, HLA class I and class II types were taken from metadata supplied by the sample provider and were not determined by assay-based typing. On the study overall, not on this receptor specifically: How much clinical and demographic metadata was included differed by source and by participant, and the metadata was provided uncurated.

The germline V gene encodes CDR1 MNHEY and CDR2 SVGAGI. Inclusive of the bounding cysteine and phenylalanine, the CDR3 is 14 residues long. The sequence is cut down to CDR3 DNA, 42 bases in frame from base 1. V is shortened by 10 bases, J by 0 bases, and the region joining them spans 13 bases. The sequencing input was PBMCs or T cells enriched from blood (not recorded which). Rearrangement joined TRBV6-5 to TRBJ1-5; too little of a D gene remains to name it. This clonotype originated in a woman in her thirties or forties with acute COVID-19. The CDR3 protein sequence reads: CATGRRYSNQPQHF. The nucleotide sequence is TGTGCCACGGGTCGAAGGTATAGCAATCAGCCCCAGCATTTT.